This TCR beta chain was retrieved from a study of Graves' ophthalmopathy and Graves' hyperthyroidism. As the template, RNA transcripts were used to amplify TCR beta CDR3 regions. First-round RT-PCR employed HTBI primers, with a second-round multiplex PCR after it. TCRdb independently ran MiXCR on the multiplex PCR reads; one entry per CDR3 protein. There are about 1.2 million distinct CDR3 sequences in the sample; 35% to 40% occur only once, and over 8.5% lies in the top ten. Aged 18 to 65, hyperthyroidism patients had been newly diagnosed, with under 2 months' duration. The CDR3 is 15 amino acids. CDR1 is SGHRS and CDR2 is YFSETQ in the germline V gene. J was trimmed by 5 bases and V by 4 bases; bases with no gene match: 10.

The chain has TRBV5-1 and TRBJ2-7; TRBD1 matches at 9 bases. Sample: peripheral blood or thyroid tissue (not recorded which). The source is an adult man with Graves' hyperthyroidism. CDR3 loop: CASSIRDREGDEQYF. The CDR3 bases are TGCGCCAGCAGCATCCGGGACAGGGAAGGCGACGAGCAGTACTTC.